This T cell receptor (beta chain) was sequenced for a study of T cell repertoires in ileal Crohn's disease. Study-level background: Operated complications were stricturing disease (approximately 60%) and penetrating disease (approximately 39%). M0 samples are biopsies from inflamed ileum in the resection specimen.

Germline V gene data show CDR1 as SGHRS and CDR2 as YFSETQ. This CDR3 comprises 14 residues. Germline trimming cut 4 bases from V and 7 bases from J; bases unmatched to any gene: 7. Some clones are missing from TCRdb's copy, which holds only in-frame ones; the method was immunoSEQ multiplex PCR. This sample has about 11,000 clones, with around 90% found just once. Turning to this clone: The antigen remains undetermined.

Sample time point: inflamed ileum from the surgical specimen. Study-wide findings and caveats: Compared with CD4 T cells, sorted CD8 cells carried more expanded clones. Clonality above 26.8% at surgery always came with endoscopic recurrence.

Sample: ileal tissue. V gene TRBV5-1 combines with J gene TRBJ1-5; 8 bases are shared with TRBD1. The origin of this receptor is an adult with Crohn's disease. Written as DNA, the CDR3 is TGCGCCAGCAGCCCAGGACAGGGCTACCAGCCCCAGCATTTT. It is translated as CASSPGQGYQPQHF.